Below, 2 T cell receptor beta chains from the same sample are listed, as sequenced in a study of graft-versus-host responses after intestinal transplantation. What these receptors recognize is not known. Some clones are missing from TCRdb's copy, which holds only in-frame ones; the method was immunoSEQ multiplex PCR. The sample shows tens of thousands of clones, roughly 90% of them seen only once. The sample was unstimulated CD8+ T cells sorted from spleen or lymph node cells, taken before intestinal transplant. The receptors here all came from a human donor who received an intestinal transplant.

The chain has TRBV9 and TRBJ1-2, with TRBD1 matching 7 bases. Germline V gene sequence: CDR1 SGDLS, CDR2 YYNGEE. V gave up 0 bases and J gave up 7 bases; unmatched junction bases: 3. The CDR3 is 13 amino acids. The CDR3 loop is CASSVAGGFGYTF. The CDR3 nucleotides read TGTGCCAGCAGCGTAGCAGGGGGGTTTGGCTACACCTTC.

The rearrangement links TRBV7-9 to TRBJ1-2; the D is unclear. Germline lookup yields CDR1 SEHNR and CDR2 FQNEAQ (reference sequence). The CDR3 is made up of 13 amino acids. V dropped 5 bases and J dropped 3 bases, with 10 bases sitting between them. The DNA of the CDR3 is TGTGCCAGCAGCGCCGGGGTGTACTATGGCTACACCTTC. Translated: CASSAGVYYGYTF.